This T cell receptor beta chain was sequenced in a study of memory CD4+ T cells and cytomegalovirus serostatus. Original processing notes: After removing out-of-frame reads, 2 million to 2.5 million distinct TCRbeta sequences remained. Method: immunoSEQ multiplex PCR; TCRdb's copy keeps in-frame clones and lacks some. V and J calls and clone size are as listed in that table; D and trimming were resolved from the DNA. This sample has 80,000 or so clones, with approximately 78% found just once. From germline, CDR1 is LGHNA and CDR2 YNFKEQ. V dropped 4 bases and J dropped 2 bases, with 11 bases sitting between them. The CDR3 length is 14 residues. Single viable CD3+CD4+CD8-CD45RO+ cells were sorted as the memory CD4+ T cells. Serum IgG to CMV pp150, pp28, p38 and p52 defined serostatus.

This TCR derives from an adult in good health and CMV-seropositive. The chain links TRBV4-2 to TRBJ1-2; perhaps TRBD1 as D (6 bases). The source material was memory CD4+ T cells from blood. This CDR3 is CASSPGAANYGYTF. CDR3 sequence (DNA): TGTGCCAGCAGCCCAGGGGCGGCGAACTATGGCTACACCTTC.